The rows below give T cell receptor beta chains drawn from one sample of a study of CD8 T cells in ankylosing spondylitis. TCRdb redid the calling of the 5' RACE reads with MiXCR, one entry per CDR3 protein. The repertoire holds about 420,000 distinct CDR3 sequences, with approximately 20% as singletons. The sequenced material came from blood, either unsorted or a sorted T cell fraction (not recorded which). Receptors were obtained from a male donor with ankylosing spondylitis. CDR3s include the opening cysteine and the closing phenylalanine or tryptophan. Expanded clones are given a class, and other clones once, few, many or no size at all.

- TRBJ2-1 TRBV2 CASKTLAGGVNEQFF
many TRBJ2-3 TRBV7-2 CASSPLAGLTDTQYF
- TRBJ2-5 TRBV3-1 CASSQEGSLSGETQYF
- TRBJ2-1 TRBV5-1 CASRPTSVSSYNEQFF
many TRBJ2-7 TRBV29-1 CSALTGTGGGYEQYF
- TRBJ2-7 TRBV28 CASSPGGGGIYEQYF
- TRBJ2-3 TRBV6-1 CASTSSRSTDTQYF
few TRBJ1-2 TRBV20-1 CSAEDNPGYTF
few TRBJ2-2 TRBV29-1 CSARDRVIGELFF
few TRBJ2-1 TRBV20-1 CSARGPPGTSGVNEQFF
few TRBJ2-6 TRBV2 CASSADGSGANVLTF
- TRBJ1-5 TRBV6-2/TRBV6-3 CASTEDSNQPQHF
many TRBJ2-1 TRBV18 CASSQRVNEQFF
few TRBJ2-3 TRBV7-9 CASSFQRWTSVLDTQYF
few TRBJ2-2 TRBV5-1 CASSLGPGINTGELFF
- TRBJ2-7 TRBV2 CASRVFYEQYF
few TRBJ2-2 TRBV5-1 CASSPWAGRTGELFF
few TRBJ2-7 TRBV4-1 CASSQNTGVAYEQYF
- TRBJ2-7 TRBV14 CASSQLSGQGHEQYF
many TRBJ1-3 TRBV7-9 CASSNGQSGNTIYF
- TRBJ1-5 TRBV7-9 CASSLGGLDQPQHF
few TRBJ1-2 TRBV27 CASSSPASLNYGYTF
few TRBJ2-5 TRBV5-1 CASSPYLGVNQETQYF
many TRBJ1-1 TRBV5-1 CASSPGLSNTEAFF
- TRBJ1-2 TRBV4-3 CASSQDPRSYGYTF
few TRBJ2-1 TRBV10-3 CAIKGTSANNEQFF
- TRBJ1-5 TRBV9 CASSGWADQPQHF
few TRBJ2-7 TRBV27 CASSYTGGNEQYF
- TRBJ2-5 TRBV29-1 CTGSTGGPRGETQYF
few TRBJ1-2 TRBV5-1 CASSWDRNSPNYGYTF
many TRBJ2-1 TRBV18 CASSPELMAGKNEQFF
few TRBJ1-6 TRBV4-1 CASSQDLGGNTYNSPLHF
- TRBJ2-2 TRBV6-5 CASSYSASSTGELFF
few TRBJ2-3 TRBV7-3 CASSLIPGNTQYF
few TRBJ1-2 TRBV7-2 CASSNHATGDYGYTF
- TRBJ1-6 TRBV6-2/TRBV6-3 CASTNLAGASPLHF
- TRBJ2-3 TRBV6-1 CASRPPSKGLAPDTQYF
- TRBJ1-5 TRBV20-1 CSASGQGAKPQHF
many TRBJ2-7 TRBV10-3 CAISERGGTRDEQYF